This TCR beta chain was sequenced for a study of glioma-infiltrating T cells. Study-level findings and limits: CDR3 overlap between tissue and blood was very small. Non-neoplastic patients had below-expected tissue-blood divergence, while all gliomas exceeded expectation.

Using RNA template, CDR3s of TCR alpha and beta were amplified with iRepertoire arm-PCR. Tissue mRNA or PBMC total RNA, roughly 100-400 ng, went into one-step reverse transcription and amplification. TCRdb fed the multiplex PCR reads into MiXCR, producing one record per CDR3 protein. In the table there are some 85,000 distinct CDR3 sequences, about 23% of which are singletons. This clonotype was seen many times. Its target is not known. The CDR3 loop spans 13 amino acids. J lost 7 bases, V lost 4 bases, and 7 bases had no gene match. Germline V gene lookup returns CDR1 SQVTM and CDR2 ANQGSEA. Source material: glioma tissue, nonneoplastic brain tissue, or PBMCs (not recorded which). The chain uses TRBV29-1 and TRBJ1-5; the match to TRBD1 covers 7 bases. This clonotype was sampled from a human donor with low-grade glioma or glioblastoma, undergoing nonglioma brain surgery, or in good health (not recorded which). The CDR3, as DNA: TGCAGCGTTGGCGACAGGGTAAACCAGCCCCAGCATTTT. It yields the protein CSVGDRVNQPQHF.